The 5 T cell receptor beta chains below were found in one sample sequenced in a study of T cells after somatic rescue of genetic block. TCRdb's copy holds only in-frame clones and misses some; the assay was immunoSEQ multiplex PCR. The profile covers 70,000 to 95,000 clones, with 90% appearing a single time and roughly 1.7% taken by the ten largest. Sequenced sample: peripheral blood mononuclear cells (PBMCs). These TCRs come from a woman aged 18-30 years.

The genes are TRBV7-2 and TRBJ1-2; TRBD1 matches at 8 bases. J was trimmed by 6 bases and V by 2 bases; bases with no gene match: 5. The CDR3 has 14 residues. CDR1 SGHTA and CDR2 FQGNSA come from the germline V gene. The CDR3 loop reads CASSLYTTGDGYTF. The CDR3 nucleotides are TGTGCCAGCAGCTTATATACGACAGGGGATGGCTACACCTTC.

DNA of the CDR3: TGTGCCAGCAGCCCGTCTGGGGTGATGAAAGAGACCCAGTACTTC. This encodes CASSPSGVMKETQYF. The chain joins TRBV5-8 to TRBJ2-5; D unclear. Trimming cost V 4 bases and J 3 bases, with 16 bases left between them. The CDR3 is made up of 15 amino acids. The V gene's germline CDR1 is SGHTS and CDR2 YDEGEE.

This clone was found a few times. The chain links TRBV28 to TRBJ1-4; 7 bases line up with TRBD1. Germline V gene lookup returns CDR1 MDHEN and CDR2 SYDVKM. This CDR3 region has 14 residues. V was pared by 3 bases and J by 5 bases, with 3 bases of the junction left unmatched. As DNA, the CDR3 is TGTGCCAGCAGTTTGGCACAGGGGAATGAAAAACTGTTTTTT. As protein: CASSLAQGNEKLFF.

The chain links TRBV16 to TRBJ1-5; no definite D call. CDR1 is KGHSY, CDR2 FQNENV, per germline. This CDR3 has 16 residues. Between the trimmed V and J ends, which lost 1 base and 6 bases, there was a span of 16 bases. The CDR3, as DNA: TGTGCCAGCAGCCAATGTGCCAAATTCTGCTTTCAGCCCCAGCATTTT. It is translated as CASSQCAKFCFQPQHF.

The chain carries TRBV5-1 and TRBJ2-5, with TRBD2 identical over 10 bases. Germline assignment: CDR1 SGHRS and CDR2 YFSETQ. The CDR3 is made up of 16 amino acids. Trimming cost V 4 bases and J 4 bases; bases outside gene matches: 10. CDR3 protein: CASSPTSLAGVETQYF. CDR3 bases: TGCGCCAGCAGCCCGACCTCTCTAGCGGGAGTAGAGACCCAGTACTTC.